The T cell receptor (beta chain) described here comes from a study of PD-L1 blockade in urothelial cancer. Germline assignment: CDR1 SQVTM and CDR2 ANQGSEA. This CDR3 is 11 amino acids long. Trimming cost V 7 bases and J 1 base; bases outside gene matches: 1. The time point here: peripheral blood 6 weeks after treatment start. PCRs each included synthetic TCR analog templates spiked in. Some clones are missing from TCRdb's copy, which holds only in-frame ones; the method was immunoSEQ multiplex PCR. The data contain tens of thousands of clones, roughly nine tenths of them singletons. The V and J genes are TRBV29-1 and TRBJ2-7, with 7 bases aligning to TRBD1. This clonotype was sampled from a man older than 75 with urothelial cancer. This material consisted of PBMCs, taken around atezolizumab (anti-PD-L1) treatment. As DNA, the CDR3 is TGCAGCGCGACAGGGTCCTACGAGCAGTACTTC. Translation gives CSATGSYEQYF.